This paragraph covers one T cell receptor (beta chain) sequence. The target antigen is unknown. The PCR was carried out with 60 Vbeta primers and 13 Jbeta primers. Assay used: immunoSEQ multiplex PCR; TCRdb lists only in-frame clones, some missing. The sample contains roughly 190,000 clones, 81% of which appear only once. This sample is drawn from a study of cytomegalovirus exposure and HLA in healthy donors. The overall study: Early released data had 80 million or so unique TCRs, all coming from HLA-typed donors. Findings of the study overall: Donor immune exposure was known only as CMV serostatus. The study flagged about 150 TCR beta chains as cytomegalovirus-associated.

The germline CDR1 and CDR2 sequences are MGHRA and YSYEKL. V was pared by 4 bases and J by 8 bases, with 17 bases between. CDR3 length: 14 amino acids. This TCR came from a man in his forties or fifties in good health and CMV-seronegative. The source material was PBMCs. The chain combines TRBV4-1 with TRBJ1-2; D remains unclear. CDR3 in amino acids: CASSPRSGPDGYTF. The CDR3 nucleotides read TGCGCCAGCAGCCCAAGATCGGGTCCCGACGGCTACACCTTC.